This is a list of T cell receptor beta chains from one sample in a study of T cells in Graves' hyperthyroidism and ophthalmopathy. TCRdb processed the multiplex PCR reads anew with MiXCR; each CDR3 protein has one entry. The table includes a few hundred thousand distinct CDR3 sequences, about 15% detected once. Specimen: blood. Source of these receptors: a woman under 30 with Graves' ophthalmopathy. Both conserved end residues are trimmed from each CDR3. D genes are given only for firm matches.

V gene	D gene	J gene	CDR3 protein
TRBV20-1	-	TRBJ2-7	SAESLALSYEQY
TRBV11-2	-	TRBJ2-5	TSSAAGDQETQY
TRBV20-1	-	TRBJ1-1	SAPAGGKTEAF
TRBV28	-	TRBJ1-1	ASSPVTPYEAF
TRBV28	-	TRBJ1-4	ASSPASPGTLNEKLF
TRBV27	TRBD2	TRBJ2-1	ASSLQAGLGAYQF
TRBV28	TRBD2	TRBJ2-3	ASIPSGLSTDTQY
TRBV20-1	-	TRBJ2-1	SARGSLRELPYNEQF
TRBV5-1	-	TRBJ2-7	ASSRGSILYHEQY
TRBV7-9	-	TRBJ1-1	ASSLISNTEAF
TRBV29-1	TRBD2	TRBJ2-1	SVGGLAGANEQF
TRBV20-1	-	TRBJ2-6	SAREGPSSGANVLT
TRBV13	-	TRBJ2-7	ASSLGTADYEQY
TRBV7-9	TRBD1	TRBJ1-4	ASSSASTGSDEKLF
TRBV9	TRBD2	TRBJ2-3	ASSVATSGGYPPSTDTQY
TRBV20-1	-	TRBJ1-1	SAIVSTEAF
TRBV15	-	TRBJ1-1	ATRSGRQGLYLNTEAF
TRBV30	TRBD2	TRBJ2-7	AWSDWTSDTSYEQY
TRBV6-1	-	TRBJ1-1	ASSENWLGNTEAF
TRBV27	-	TRBJ2-5	ASRQGLGYQETQY
TRBV7-3	TRBD1	TRBJ2-2	ASSLGGQGATGELF
TRBV20-1	-	TRBJ2-5	SATDQETQY
TRBV18	-	TRBJ1-1	ASSPGTDPTEAF
TRBV7-8	TRBD1	TRBJ1-5	ASSLDRGLWDQPQH
TRBV4-1	TRBD2	TRBJ2-7	ASSQGREGNDEQY
TRBV7-9	-	TRBJ1-1	ASRLGISTEAF
TRBV28	TRBD1	TRBJ2-7	ASSLIGWTGEASEQY
TRBV7-2	TRBD2	TRBJ2-3	ASSPVAGASTDTQY
TRBV25-1	TRBD1	TRBJ2-7	ASSLTGVEQY
TRBV28	TRBD1	TRBJ1-2	ASSLGQGRGGYT
TRBV7-8	TRBD1	TRBJ1-1	ASSFTGGWTEAF
TRBV6-5	TRBD1	TRBJ1-4	AISESRGPATNEKLF
TRBV7-9	TRBD1	TRBJ2-3	ASCSGQGGDTQY
TRBV20-1	TRBD2	TRBJ2-3	SALTSGRTDTQY
TRBV6-1	-	TRBJ2-1	AISPGQRGNYNEQF
TRBV28	-	TRBJ1-4	ASSSASQSNEKLF
TRBV27	-	TRBJ2-7	ASSGGTVPFYEQY
TRBV11-3	TRBD1	TRBJ1-3	ASSFPQTGGLSGNTIY
TRBV7-2	-	TRBJ1-5	ASSRDTYQPQH
TRBV5-1	-	TRBJ2-1	ASSLRGVPYNEQF
TRBV3-1	-	TRBJ2-2	ASSQPPRELF
TRBV3-1	-	TRBJ1-1	ASSQETENTEAF
TRBV12-3/TRBV12-4	TRBD1	TRBJ1-2	ASSWGSQGATLNYGYT
TRBV5-1	TRBD2	TRBJ2-1	ASSLLVGIAGANNEQF
TRBV11-2	-	TRBJ2-7	ASSFSAAGWDEQY
TRBV28	-	TRBJ1-4	ASSLWWRPGEKLF
TRBV28	TRBD1	TRBJ2-1	ASSSLGQSSYNEQF
TRBV20-1	TRBD2	TRBJ2-5	SASASGAETQY
TRBV20-1	-	TRBJ1-1	SARRGAGESTEAF
TRBV12-3/TRBV12-4	-	TRBJ2-7	ASSAPDYEQY
TRBV12-3/TRBV12-4	-	TRBJ1-2	ASSFERTDSIYGYT
TRBV4-1	TRBD1	TRBJ2-7	ASSQATGWGSYEQY
TRBV9	-	TRBJ2-1	ASSVGADPRQF
TRBV28	-	TRBJ1-5	ASSPQGPANQPQH
TRBV5-4	TRBD2	TRBJ2-7	ASSFRGGDYEQY
TRBV30	TRBD1	TRBJ1-5	AWSLGTGGDQPQH
TRBV20-1	TRBD2	TRBJ2-7	SAPWGPTSGGPRTYEQY